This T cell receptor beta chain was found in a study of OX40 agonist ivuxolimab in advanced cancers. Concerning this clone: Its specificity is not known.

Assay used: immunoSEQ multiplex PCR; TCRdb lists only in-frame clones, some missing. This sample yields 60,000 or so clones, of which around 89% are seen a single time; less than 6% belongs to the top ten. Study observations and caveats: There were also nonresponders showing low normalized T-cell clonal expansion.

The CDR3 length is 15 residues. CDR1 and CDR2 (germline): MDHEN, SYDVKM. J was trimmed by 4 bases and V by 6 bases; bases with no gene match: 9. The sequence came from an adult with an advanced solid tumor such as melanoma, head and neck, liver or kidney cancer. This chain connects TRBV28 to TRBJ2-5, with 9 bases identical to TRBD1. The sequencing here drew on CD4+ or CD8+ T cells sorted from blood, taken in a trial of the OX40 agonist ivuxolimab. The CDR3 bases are TGTGCCAGCAGGAAATGGGGGACAGGGAGAGAGACCCAGTACTTC. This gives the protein CASRKWGTGRETQYF.